A selection of T cell receptor beta chains follows, all from one sample in a study of blood T cells in healthy people across ages. TCRdb independently ran MiXCR on the 5' RACE reads; one entry per CDR3 protein. The table lists some 1,500,000 distinct CDR3 sequences, 35% to 45% of them singletons. The sample consisted of blood. The receptors come from a woman younger than 30 in good health. Each CDR3 is given with its conserved first and last residue. D genes are given only for firm matches. Expanded clones are given a class, and other clones once, few, many or no size at all.

D gene,V gene,clone size,J gene,CDR3 DNA,CDR3 protein
TRBD2,TRBV19,-,TRBJ2-1,TGTGCCAGTAGTATATCACTAGCGGGGGGACATAATGAGCAGTTCTTC,CASSISLAGGHNEQFF
-,TRBV7-2,-,TRBJ1-6,TGTGCCAGCAGCTTATTAAGTCAGAGAAAAATTTCACCCCTCCACTTT,CASSLLSQRKISPLHF
-,TRBV6-5,-,TRBJ2-7,TGTGCCAGCAGAACAACGACCTACGAGCAGTACTTC,CASRTTTYEQYF
-,TRBV9,few,TRBJ2-3,TGTGCCAGCAGCGTAGCGGGGACTGGCACAGATACGCAGTATTTT,CASSVAGTGTDTQYF
TRBD2,TRBV9,-,TRBJ2-5,TGTGCCAGCAGCGTAGGTGGGACTAGCGGGGGCCAAGAGACCCAGTACTTC,CASSVGGTSGGQETQYF
TRBD1,TRBV6-5,-,TRBJ1-2,TGTGCCAGCAGTTACGGGACAGCGGGGGGAGGTGGCTACACCTTC,CASSYGTAGGGGYTF
-,TRBV7-2,few,TRBJ2-1,TGTGCCAGCAGCCCTTCACAGGGAAACAATGAGCAGTTCTTC,CASSPSQGNNEQFF
-,TRBV18,few,TRBJ1-1,TGTGCCAGCTCACCGTGGACAGCCAAATCTGAAGCTTTCTTT,CASSPWTAKSEAFF
TRBD1,TRBV5-1,-,TRBJ1-2,TGCGCCAGCAGCTTGAGGACAGGCCCCTATGGCTACACCTTC,CASSLRTGPYGYTF
TRBD1,TRBV5-1,-,TRBJ1-1,TGCGTCAGCAGCCTGGGACAGGTTTGGACTGAAGCTTTCTTT,CVSSLGQVWTEAFF
-,TRBV7-2,few,TRBJ2-7,TGTGCCAGCAGCCTAGGAGCCTGGAACTCCTACGAGCAGTACTTC,CASSLGAWNSYEQYF
-,TRBV14,-,TRBJ2-1,TGTGCCAGCAGCCAAGATCAGGCGGGTCGTTACAATGAGCAGTTCTTC,CASSQDQAGRYNEQFF
TRBD1,TRBV12-3/TRBV12-4,once,TRBJ1-5,TGTGCCAGCAGCGATACGGGACAGTTTAATCAGCCCCAGCATTTT,CASSDTGQFNQPQHF
-,TRBV6-2/TRBV6-3,few,TRBJ2-1,TGTGCCAGCAGTCCGGGACTTAGCCCCAATGAGCAGTTCTTC,CASSPGLSPNEQFF
-,TRBV12-3/TRBV12-4,-,TRBJ1-3,TGTGCCAGCAGTTTACCAGGGGACTCTGGAAACACCATATATTTT,CASSLPGDSGNTIYF
-,TRBV4-1,-,TRBJ1-5,TGCGCCAGCAGCTCCCACCCCTCCGGACAGCTAGAAAATAGCAATCAGCCCCAGCATTTT,CASSSHPSGQLENSNQPQHF
-,TRBV12-3/TRBV12-4,many,TRBJ2-4,TGTGCCAGCAGTCCATCAGCGGGAAACATTCAGTACTTC,CASSPSAGNIQYF
-,TRBV20-1,-,TRBJ2-3,TGCAGTGCTCCCCACACAGGCTTGGTGGGCCCAGATACGCAGTATTTT,CSAPHTGLVGPDTQYF
-,TRBV25-1,-,TRBJ2-7,TGTGCCAGCAGTGAATATACGGGCACCAGCCTACCCTCCTACGAGCAGTACTTC,CASSEYTGTSLPSYEQYF
-,TRBV15,-,TRBJ2-1,TGTGCCACCAGCAGAGATTTCGCGGGTTCCCTGTTCTTC,CATSRDFAGSLFF
TRBD1,TRBV28,-,TRBJ1-4,TGTGCCAGCAGACATCCGACAGGGACTATAGCGGAAAAACTGTTTTTT,CASRHPTGTIAEKLFF
TRBD2,TRBV25-1,few,TRBJ2-1,TGTGCCAGCGCCGGGGGACTAGTATACAATGAGCAGTTCTTC,CASAGGLVYNEQFF
TRBD2,TRBV4-2,-,TRBJ2-7,TGTGCCAGCAGCCTCGGTAGCGGGAGTATCTACGAGCAGTACTTC,CASSLGSGSIYEQYF
-,TRBV7-2,-,TRBJ2-5,TGTGCCAGCAGCTCCTACTTAGAGACCCAGTACTTC,CASSSYLETQYF
-,TRBV20-1,-,TRBJ2-7,TGCAGTGCCAAACGACAGAGCTCCTACGAGCAGTACTTC,CSAKRQSSYEQYF
-,TRBV10-3,few,TRBJ2-1,TGTGCCATCAGTGAGTGCCTATTCCATGAGCAGTTCTTC,CAISECLFHEQFF
-,TRBV29-1,-,TRBJ2-7,TGCAGCGCCCTACTAGAATCCTACAATGAGCAGTACTTC,CSALLESYNEQYF
TRBD2,TRBV12-3/TRBV12-4,once,TRBJ2-1,TGTGCCAGCGGACTAGCGGGAGGCCCATTGGGAGAGACCCAGTTCTTC,CASGLAGGPLGETQFF
TRBD1,TRBV27,many,TRBJ2-7,TGTGCCAGCAGTTTGTTGGGACAGAGCTACGAGCAGTACTTC,CASSLLGQSYEQYF
-,TRBV4-2,-,TRBJ1-2,TGTGCCAGCAGCCCTAACCGGGGGGCGCGCGGCTACACCTTC,CASSPNRGARGYTF
TRBD2,TRBV2,few,TRBJ2-3,TGTGCCAGTTTAGTACCACTAGCGGGAGTTAGGGATACGCAGTATTTT,CASLVPLAGVRDTQYF
-,TRBV27,-,TRBJ1-1,TGTGCCAGCAGTTTCTCTTCGGGGGCTTCCACTGAAGCTTTCTTT,CASSFSSGASTEAFF
-,TRBV20-1,few,TRBJ2-6,TGCAGTGCTAGAGGGGGGGCCAACGTCCTGACTTTC,CSARGGANVLTF
-,TRBV3-1,few,TRBJ1-1,TGTGCCAGCAGCCAAGATCTGAGGGACTTTAAGGCTTTCTTT,CASSQDLRDFKAFF
TRBD2,TRBV11-2,-,TRBJ2-1,TGTGCCAGCAGTCATACTAGCGGGCGTTCCTACAATGAGCAGTTCTTC,CASSHTSGRSYNEQFF
-,TRBV9,-,TRBJ1-5,TGTGCCAGCAGCGTAGAAGGGGTAGGTCCGCCCCAGCATTTT,CASSVEGVGPPQHF
-,TRBV4-2,-,TRBJ2-3,TGTGCCAGCAGCCAACTGGGACACGCGGATACGCAGTATTTT,CASSQLGHADTQYF
-,TRBV7-9,many,TRBJ1-2,TGTGCCAGCAGCGTCGACAGCGTTAATGGCTACACCTTC,CASSVDSVNGYTF
-,TRBV11-1,-,TRBJ2-7,TGTGCCAGCAGCTTAGATGGGGGAGTAGACAATGAGCAGTACTTC,CASSLDGGVDNEQYF
TRBD1,TRBV11-2,-,TRBJ2-4,TGTGCCAGCAGCCCCCACCGGGACAGACAAAACATTCAGTACTTC,CASSPHRDRQNIQYF
TRBD1,TRBV29-1,once,TRBJ1-1,TGCAGCGTTAGCGACAGGGGGAACACTGAAGCTTTCTTT,CSVSDRGNTEAFF
-,TRBV19,-,TRBJ1-1,TGTGCCAGTAGTATACCTCTCCTTTTGACAGGCAACACTGAAGCTTTCTTT,CASSIPLLLTGNTEAFF
-,TRBV7-8,few,TRBJ2-7,TGTGCCAGCAGGACCCGGGACACACCCTCCTACGAGCAGTACTTC,CASRTRDTPSYEQYF
-,TRBV29-1,-,TRBJ1-2,TGCAGCGTTGAAACCGGACACGACTATGGCTACACCTTC,CSVETGHDYGYTF
-,TRBV7-2,few,TRBJ2-3,TGTGCGACAGGGGAGGGGCAGCGCACAGATACGCAGTATTTT,CATGEGQRTDTQYF
TRBD2,TRBV6-2/TRBV6-3,-,TRBJ2-3,TGTGCCAGCACTGAGCCCAGCGGGGCCCATCCAGATACGCAGTATTTT,CASTEPSGAHPDTQYF
TRBD1,TRBV12-3/TRBV12-4,few,TRBJ1-6,TGTGCCAGCAGCACCGGGACAGGGACGTCACCCCTCCACTTT,CASSTGTGTSPLHF
-,TRBV27,-,TRBJ1-2,TGTGCCAGCAGTCCTGGCGTTAGACCGGGACTGAGATATGGCTACACCTTC,CASSPGVRPGLRYGYTF
-,TRBV4-2,few,TRBJ2-5,TGTGCCAGCAGCCAAGAATGGCGCGGAACCTACAATGAGCAGTACTTC,CASSQEWRGTYNEQYF
TRBD2,TRBV25-1,-,TRBJ2-5,TGTGCCAGCAGTTACAGACTAGCGGGGGGCCAAGAGACCCAGTACTTC,CASSYRLAGGQETQYF
-,TRBV10-3,few,TRBJ1-2,TGTGCCATCAGTGAGCCCCGCAAGGGGTATGGCTACACCTTC,CAISEPRKGYGYTF
-,TRBV7-2,-,TRBJ2-1,TGTGCCAGCAGTGATACTAGCAGATACAATGAGCAGTTCTTC,CASSDTSRYNEQFF
-,TRBV7-9,few,TRBJ2-4,TGTGCCAGCAGCCCACAGGGAGCTAACATTCAGTACTTC,CASSPQGANIQYF
TRBD1,TRBV10-1,-,TRBJ2-7,TGCGCCAGCGTAGTCGACAGGGCCTCAAGTTGGGAGCAGTACTTC,CASVVDRASSWEQYF
-,TRBV6-5,-,TRBJ2-3,TGTGCCAGCACCGGACCGCCCCGTGCTACGCAGTATTTT,CASTGPPRATQYF
-,TRBV20-1,-,TRBJ2-1,TGCAGTGCTGGGATGCGGAAAGAGACCCAGTTCTTC,CSAGMRKETQFF
TRBD1,TRBV6-5,-,TRBJ1-1,TGTGCCAGCAGTCCAAACCCCAGGGGGCGAACTGAAGCTTTCTTT,CASSPNPRGRTEAFF
-,TRBV7-9,once,TRBJ2-3,TGTGCCAGCAGCTCCTTCCTAGTAGTCACAGATACGCAGTATTTT,CASSSFLVVTDTQYF
-,TRBV4-3,-,TRBJ1-5,TGCGCCAGCAGCCAAGATGGAATGGGGCATCAGCCCCAGCATTTT,CASSQDGMGHQPQHF